Listed below are T cell receptor beta chains from one sample, sequenced in a study of blood T cell repertoires in COVID-19. Generated by immunoSEQ multiplex PCR, the TCRdb table keeps only in-frame clones and is missing some. The sample records fewer than 75,000 clones, approximately 87% being singletons. The specimen was peripheral blood. The source is a man in his fifties with active COVID-19. CDR3s include the opening cysteine and the closing phenylalanine or tryptophan. D genes are given only for firm matches. Expanded clones get a size class; other rows say once, few or many, or leave the size out.

d_gene	v_gene	j_gene	abundance	CDR3nt	CDR3aa
.	TRBV19	TRBJ1-6	.	TGTGCCAGCACAAAACAGAGCCCCAGCTCCTATAATTCACCCCTCCACTTT	CASTKQSPSSYNSPLHF
TRBD1	TRBV28	TRBJ2-5	.	TGTGCCAGCATCAGGGGGGACAGGACGCAAGAGACCCAGTACTTC	CASIRGDRTQETQYF
.	TRBV6-5	TRBJ1-5	once	TGTGCCAGCAGGGGGCGACCCCGGGGCAATCAGCCCCAGCATTTT	CASRGRPRGNQPQHF
.	TRBV5-4	TRBJ2-3	.	TGTGCCAGCAGTCGGGACTTTAGCACAGATACGCAGTATTTT	CASSRDFSTDTQYF
.	TRBV27	TRBJ1-6	once	TGTGCCAGCAGTTTACGCAGCGATTTTGGACCCCTCCACTTT	CASSLRSDFGPLHF
TRBD2	TRBV5-8	TRBJ2-7	.	TGTGCCAGCAGCTTTGGTTGGGGGGGCTACGAGCAGTACTTC	CASSFGWGGYEQYF
.	TRBV3-1/TRBV3-2	TRBJ2-1	.	TGTGCCAGCAGCCAAGAACTGTTGACAGAAGACAATGAGCAGTTCTTC	CASSQELLTEDNEQFF
TRBD1	TRBV11-1	TRBJ1-3	.	TGTGCCAGCAGCTCAAAGGACAGGGGGACTGGAAACACCATATATTTT	CASSSKDRGTGNTIYF
TRBD1	TRBV4-2	TRBJ1-3	few	TGTGCCAGCAGCCCGGGGGCCGAGACAGGGGTCGGAAACACCATATATTTT	CASSPGAETGVGNTIYF
.	TRBV28	TRBJ2-4	.	TGTGCCAGCAGTCCCTTGTCCGAAGCGGACATTCAGTACTTC	CASSPLSEADIQYF
TRBD2	TRBV9	TRBJ2-1	.	TGTGCCAGCAGCGGGTTACTAGCGGGACCGATTGACTACAATGAGCAGTTCTTC	CASSGLLAGPIDYNEQFF
.	TRBV9	TRBJ2-1	.	TGTGCCAGCAGCTTTACTAGCTCCTACAATGAGCAGTTCTTC	CASSFTSSYNEQFF
TRBD2	TRBV7-2	TRBJ2-5	.	TGTGCCAGCAGCTTAATCTCGACTAGCGGAGGGCAAGAGACCCAGTACTTC	CASSLISTSGGQETQYF
TRBD1	TRBV3-1/TRBV3-2	TRBJ2-7	.	TGTGCCAGCAGCCAAGCGTTAGGGGGCTTGGGAGCCTACGAGCAGTACTTC	CASSQALGGLGAYEQYF
TRBD2	TRBV10-3	TRBJ2-1	once	TGTGCCATCAGTGAGATGGCGGGGTCCGGGACTAGCGGGAGAAAGGCCAATGAGCAGTTCTTC	CAISEMAGSGTSGRKANEQFF
TRBD2	TRBV5-4	TRBJ2-1	.	TGTGCCAGCAGCTTGGCGGGGGGGGTATACAATGAGCAGTTCTTC	CASSLAGGVYNEQFF
TRBD2	TRBV6-5	TRBJ2-7	.	TGTGCCAGCAGCGAGGGACTAGCGGTCTACGAGCAGTACTTC	CASSEGLAVYEQYF
.	TRBV7-6	TRBJ1-3	.	TGTGCCAGCAGCCAGGGGATCTCTGGAAACACCATATATTTT	CASSQGISGNTIYF
.	TRBV15	TRBJ2-7	.	TGTGCCACCAGCAGAGGCACAGGCTACGAGCAGTACTTC	CATSRGTGYEQYF
TRBD2	TRBV11-2	TRBJ2-2	.	TGTGCCAGCAGCCCCCGCACCGGGAGGAGCACCGGGGAGCTGTTTTTT	CASSPRTGRSTGELFF
.	TRBV6-6	TRBJ2-2	.	TGTGCCAGCAGTAAGATAGCGAGAGACACCGGGGAGCTGTTTTTT	CASSKIARDTGELFF
TRBD1	TRBV12-3/TRBV12-4	TRBJ1-1	.	TGTGCCAGCAGGGACAGGGCGAACACTGAAGCTTTCTTT	CASRDRANTEAFF
TRBD2	TRBV6-5	TRBJ2-7	.	TGTGCCAGCAGTTACGGATGGGCGGGGGTGTACGAGCAGTACTTC	CASSYGWAGVYEQYF
.	TRBV2	TRBJ2-3	.	TGTGCCAGCAGTGAAATAGGGAGGCGCACAGATACGCAGTATTTT	CASSEIGRRTDTQYF
.	TRBV29-1	TRBJ1-4	few	TGCAGCGTTCGGGGGGGGAGGTCAACTAATGAAAAACTGTTTTTT	CSVRGGRSTNEKLFF
.	TRBV7-6	TRBJ1-3	large	TGTGCCAGCAGCGACCATGGGGGGGTACAAGGAAACACCATATATTTT	CASSDHGGVQGNTIYF
.	TRBV7-2	TRBJ1-2	.	TGTGCCAGCAGCCCTAGAGTCGGGGGGCACTATGGCTACACCTTC	CASSPRVGGHYGYTF
.	TRBV28	TRBJ1-1	.	TGTGCCAGCAGTACCCCCCGAGGAAAGAACACTGAAGCTTTCTTT	CASSTPRGKNTEAFF
.	TRBV27	TRBJ1-2	.	TGTGCCAGCAGTTTTTACGGGCCCCGGACAGCAGACTATGGCTACACCTTC	CASSFYGPRTADYGYTF
.	TRBV18	TRBJ2-7	.	TGTGCCAGCTCACCACGGGGACTCTACGAGCAGTACTTC	CASSPRGLYEQYF
.	TRBV5-4	TRBJ1-5	.	TGTGCCAGCAGTTCAGGACTTGGGGAGCATAGCAATCAGCCCCAGCATTTT	CASSSGLGEHSNQPQHF
.	TRBV6-9	TRBJ1-5	.	TGTGCCAGACGACAGCCGAATCAGCCCCAGCATTTT	CARRQPNQPQHF
TRBD2	TRBV6-5	TRBJ2-5	.	TGTGCCAGCAGGAGAGGACTAGCGGGGGCAGAGACCCAGTACTTC	CASRRGLAGAETQYF
.	TRBV7-8	TRBJ2-1	.	TGTGCCAGCAGCTTAGGAGTTTTCAACTCGTACAATGAGCAGTTCTTC	CASSLGVFNSYNEQFF
TRBD1	TRBV5-1	TRBJ1-6	once	TGCGCCAGCAGCTTGGGGGACAGGGGGAGTGTGAATTCACCCCTCCACTTT	CASSLGDRGSVNSPLHF
.	TRBV6-5	TRBJ1-6	few	TGTGCCAGCAGTTACGCGGCAGGGGAGAATTCACCCCTCCACTTT	CASSYAAGENSPLHF
.	TRBV6-2/TRBV6-3	TRBJ2-1	.	TGTGCCAGCAGTTACCGACAAGGTCCCGCACTCAATGAGCAGTTCTTC	CASSYRQGPALNEQFF
TRBD2	TRBV5-1	TRBJ2-5	.	TGCGCCAGCAGCTTGGGCCTAGCGGGGGGCGGGGGAGAGACCCAGTACTTC	CASSLGLAGGGGETQYF
.	TRBV3-1/TRBV3-2	TRBJ2-5	.	TGTGCCAGCAGCCAAGATCCCGGCAGGGGCGATACACCGTACCAAGAGACCCAGTACTTC	CASSQDPGRGDTPYQETQYF
TRBD1	TRBV4-1	TRBJ1-5	.	TGCGCCAGCAGTCCCGACAGGGGCAATGGGCAGCCCCAGCATTTT	CASSPDRGNGQPQHF
.	TRBV10-3	TRBJ1-5	.	TGTGCCATCACCCAGACACAGAATCAGCCCCAGCATTTT	CAITQTQNQPQHF
.	TRBV24-1	TRBJ2-1	once	TGTGCCACCAGTGGAGGGAACAATGAGCAGTTCTTC	CATSGGNNEQFF
.	TRBV5-4	TRBJ2-1	.	TGTGCCAGCAGGGAGGGGGCAGGGGGCTACAATGAGCAGTTCTTC	CASREGAGGYNEQFF
.	TRBV21-1	TRBJ1-2	.	TGTGCCAGCAGCAAAGGGGGTCGGGACAAGCGATATGGCTACACCTTC	CASSKGGRDKRYGYTF
TRBD1	TRBV6-5	TRBJ1-2	.	TGTGCCAGCAGTTACAAGGGGGCTGGTGGCTACACCTTC	CASSYKGAGGYTF
TRBD2	TRBV7-2	TRBJ2-7	.	TGTGCCAGCAGCCCGGGGAGGACTAGCGGGAGTCCGTACTTC	CASSPGRTSGSPYF
.	TRBV5-1	TRBJ2-1	.	TGCGCCAGCAGCTTGCTGCTCAGGGGCAATGAGCAGTTCTTC	CASSLLLRGNEQFF
TRBD1	TRBV25-1	TRBJ1-6	few	TGTGCCAGCAGACGGGACAGGGGGAGTTCACCCCTCCACTTT	CASRRDRGSSPLHF
.	TRBV2	TRBJ2-1	once	TGTGCCAGCAGTGAACGAGGCGGGCAAAGCTACAATGAGCAGTTCTTC	CASSERGGQSYNEQFF
TRBD1	TRBV6-5	TRBJ1-2	.	TGTGCCAGCACCAACCGACAGGGATCCGTCTATGGCTACACCTTC	CASTNRQGSVYGYTF
.	TRBV5-6	TRBJ1-1	.	TGTGCCAGCAGCTTGCTTTGGGGCTCGGCTGAAGCTTTCTTT	CASSLLWGSAEAFF
.	TRBV11-2	TRBJ2-2	.	TGTGCCAGCAGCCCCGCCAGGAACACCGGGGAGCTGTTTTTT	CASSPARNTGELFF
.	TRBV5-1	TRBJ1-6	few	TGCGCCAGCGCTTCGGGGGGCGGTTCACCCCTCCACTTT	CASASGGGSPLHF